This TCR beta chain was sequenced during a study of blood T cell repertoires in COVID-19. In the study overall: The United States, Italy and Spain supplied acute and convalescent COVID-19 samples.

The length of the CDR3 is 17 residues. V gave up 0 bases and J gave up 1 base, with 14 bases separating them. Per the germline V gene, CDR1 is SGHTS and CDR2 is YDEGEE. Per the authors' pipeline: The assay estimated nucleated cells by amplifying reference gene primers. Assay: immunoSEQ multiplex PCR; the TCRdb copy retains only in-frame clones and omits some. V, J and clone size derive from that table, while D and trimming were established from the DNA sequence. Here the sample spans about 150,000 clones, about nine tenths being singletons. Sequencing was performed on peripheral blood. This clonotype originated in a woman aged 55-75 years with active or convalescent COVID-19. This chain joins TRBV5-8 and TRBJ2-1; D possibly corresponds to TRBD1 (5 bases). The CDR3 here is CASSLVLDTRSYNEQFF. CDR3 DNA sequence: TGTGCCAGCAGCTTGGTCTTGGACACCAGGTCCTACAATGAGCAGTTCTTC. The entire variable domain, with the rest obtained from reference TRBV5-8 and TRBJ2-1, is as follows: EAGVTQSPTHLIKTRGQQATLRCSPISGHTSVYWYQQALGLGLQFLLWYDEGEERNRGNFPPRFSGRQFPNYSSELNVNALELEDSALYLCASSLVLDTRSYNEQFFGPGTRLTVL.